This passage covers 24 T cell receptor beta chains from one sample sequenced in a study of blood T cells in healthy people across ages. A J-beta primer mix and a sample-barcoded 5' primer were used in a second PCR of about 6 to 12 cycles. TCRdb re-analysed the 5' RACE reads in MiXCR, keeping a single row per CDR3 protein. The sample has about 800,000 distinct CDR3 sequences; roughly 25% are singletons. The data were also submitted as part of a second study, on T cells of mothers and their children.

The source material was blood. These receptors were obtained from a boy aged 10-17 years in good health.

This clonotype has just a few counts. CDR3 in DNA: TGTGCCAGCAGCGATCTGGGGGGCCTCCGTCACAATGAGCAGTTCTTC. Translated: CASSDLGGLRHNEQFF. J is TRBJ2-1 and V is TRBV7-9, with D perhaps TRBD1 or TRBD2 (6 bases each). V was shortened by 5 bases and J by 5 bases, with 19 bases between the two germline ends. This CDR3 region has 16 residues. Looked up from germline, CDR1 is SEHNR and CDR2 is FQNEAQ (reference sequence).

This sequence joins TRBV29-1 and TRBJ2-3, with D perhaps assigned TRBD1 or TRBD2 (5 bases each). V lost 6 bases and J lost 7, with 17 bases in between. This CDR3 has 13 residues. The germline V gene encodes CDR1 SQVTM and CDR2 ANQGSEA. CDR3 sequence reads: CSVRPTTGYTQYF. In nucleotides, the CDR3 is TGCAGCGTGCGACCGACTACAGGTTATACGCAGTATTTT.

V usage is TRBV12-3 or TRBV12-4 and J usage is TRBJ2-2, with unresolved D. The V end was cut by 7 bases, the J end by 6 bases, with 24 bases between. The CDR3 is 17 residues long. CDR3 sequence: CASKTALGRSNPGELFF. The DNA for the CDR3 is TGTGCCAGCAAGACCGCCCTAGGGCGGTCCAACCCCGGGGAGCTGTTTTTT.

The chain has TRBV6-1 and TRBJ2-5, with 7 bases fitting TRBD2. TRBJ2-7 matches the DNA end more closely, so the J call is doubtful. Germline CDR1 reads MNHNS; CDR2 reads SASEGT. CDR3 size: 12 residues. The CDR3 DNA sequence: TGTGCCAGCTTGGGAGGGAATCACGAGCAGTACTTC. The encoded protein is CASLGGNHEQYF.

This clonotype was observed a handful of times. In DNA, the CDR3 is TGTGCCGCCGGGGAGCTGTTTTTT. It translates to CAAGELFF. The rearrangement joins TRBV28 to TRBJ2-2; no clear D gene. This CDR3 comprises 8 residues. Germline V gene sequence: CDR1 MDHEN, CDR2 SYDVKM. V shed 11 bases and J shed 6 bases, with 1 base lying between them.

The chain combines TRBV21-1 with TRBJ2-2. TRBV21-1 is a listed pseudogene. CDR3 length: 15 amino acids. CDR3 nucleotide sequence: TGTGCCAGCACAAACGACTCGAAGAACACCGGGGAGCTGTTTTTT. Encoded protein: CASTNDSKNTGELFF.

This clonotype was recorded at least ten times. J is TRBJ2-3 and V is TRBV7-3; D may correspond to TRBD1 or TRBD2 (5 bases each). V lost 3 bases, J lost 1 base, and 8 bases lay in between. CDR1 is SGHTA, CDR2 FQGTGA, per germline. The CDR3 is 14 amino acids. CDR3 region: CASSFLGGTDTQYF. CDR3 DNA: TGTGCCAGCAGCTTTTTGGGGGGCACAGATACGCAGTATTTT.

This clonotype has more than one count but fewer than ten. The V gene is TRBV6-2 or TRBV6-3, the J gene TRBJ2-7; TRBD1 or TRBD2 may be the D gene (5 bases each). This CDR3 comprises 16 residues. V was shortened by 0 bases and J by 0 bases, with 12 bases between the two germline ends. The germline CDR1 and CDR2 sequences are MNHEY and SVGEGT. CDR3 sequence: CASSYSRDLNSYEQYF. CDR3 DNA: TGTGCCAGCAGTTACTCCCGGGACCTAAACTCCTACGAGCAGTACTTC.

The chain employs TRBV28 and TRBJ2-1, with D unresolved. CDR1 MDHEN and CDR2 SYDVKM come from the germline V gene. This CDR3 has 15 residues. Trimming removed 3 bases at V and 2 bases at J, with 11 bases between. The CDR3 nucleotides are TGTGCCAGCAGTTTCCGTGCGTTCCCCTACAATGAGCAGTTCTTC. Translated, it gives CASSFRAFPYNEQFF.

This clonotype has just a few counts. The chain combines TRBV7-2 with TRBJ2-5, with 10 bases aligning to TRBD2. The germline V gene has CDR1 SGHTA and CDR2 FQGNSA. The CDR3 has 15 residues. After removal of 6 bases from V and 5 bases from J, the junction contained 9 bases not matched to a gene. CDR3 bases: TGTGCCAGCAGACACCTAATAGCGGGAGGCGAGACCCAGTACTTC. It translates to CASRHLIAGGETQYF.

This clonotype was recorded a few times. V and J are TRBV7-2 and TRBJ2-4; possible D gene TRBD1, 5 bases. The V end was cut by 5 bases, the J end by 5 bases, with 16 bases between. Germline V lookup: CDR1 SGHTA, CDR2 FQGNSA. There are 15 residues in the CDR3. The CDR3 DNA reads as TGTGCCAGCAGCCGGACACCGAAACTCGAAAACATTCAGTACTTC. Translated: CASSRTPKLENIQYF.

This chain links TRBV7-2 with TRBJ2-3; TRBD2 matches at 12 bases. The CDR3 sequence is 16 residues long. V was pared by 4 bases and J by 0 bases, with 2 bases of the junction left unmatched. Germline CDR1 is SGHTA and CDR2 is FQGNSA. DNA for the CDR3: TGTGCCAGCAGCTCAACTAGCGGGGGGAGCACAGATACGCAGTATTTT. Its protein is CASSSTSGGSTDTQYF.

This clonotype showed up just a few times. The CDR3 region is CSVDPTGLDTEAFF. The CDR3 bases are TGCAGCGTCGACCCTACCGGACTGGACACTGAAGCTTTCTTT. The V gene is TRBV29-1, the J gene TRBJ1-1; D is uncertain. Germline V lookup: CDR1 SQVTM, CDR2 ANQGSEA. V lost 6 bases, J lost 3 bases, and 17 bases lay in between. The CDR3 has 14 residues.

The count of this clonotype is one. A much larger clone lies a single base off, so this may be a read error. The J gene is TRBJ2-5, the V gene TRBV7-3, with D uncertain. The DNA end is more similar to TRBJ2-1, so the J call may be wrong. The V gene's germline CDR1 is SGHTA and CDR2 FQGTGA. The CDR3 is 12 amino acids. CDR3 bases: TGTGCCAGAAGCTTAGGTTGGGATGAGCAGTTCTTC. Translation gives CARSLGWDEQFF.

This clonotype is a singleton in its sample. This chain connects TRBV5-1 to TRBJ1-6; D possibly corresponds to TRBD1 (6 bases). Germline assignment: CDR1 SGHRS and CDR2 YFSETQ. V lost 2 bases to trimming and J lost 7 bases, with 10 bases between them. CDR3 length equals 14 residues. For the CDR3, the DNA is TGCGCCAGCAGCTTCGCAGGGGAGAATTCACCCCTCCACTTT. This gives the protein CASSFAGENSPLHF. Full variable domain (remainder filled in from reference TRBV5-1 and TRBJ1-6): KAGVTQTPRYLIKTRGQQVTLSCSPISGHRSVSWYQQTPGQGLQFLFEYFSETQRNKGNFPGRFSGRQFSNSRSEMNVSTLELGDSALYLCASSFAGENSPLHFGNGTRLTVT.

The gene calls are TRBV12-3 or TRBV12-4 and TRBJ2-5; maybe TRBD1 (5 bases). The CDR3 is 14 amino acids. Deletions cut 5 bases from V and 2 bases from J, with 12 bases between. CDR3 DNA: TGTGCCAGCAGTACAGGTTACGGGCAAGAGACCCAGTACTTC. Translated: CASSTGYGQETQYF.

The J gene is TRBJ2-5, the V gene TRBV14; D is ambiguous. The CDR3 totals 12 residues. The V and J ends lost 8 bases and 4 bases respectively, with 11 bases between them. Germline V gives CDR1 SGHDN, CDR2 FVKESK. This CDR3 is CASGNSGETQYF. CDR3 DNA: TGTGCCAGCGGGAATTCTGGAGAGACCCAGTACTTC.

V usage is TRBV6-5 and J usage is TRBJ2-2, with a possible D match to TRBD2 (5 bases). The germline V gene has CDR1 MNHEY and CDR2 SVGAGI. The CDR3 is 16 amino acids. Deletions cut 2 bases from V and 0 bases from J, with 10 bases between. The CDR3 spells CASSYGRVANTGELFF. The CDR3 nucleotides read TGTGCCAGCAGTTACGGGCGGGTCGCGAACACCGGGGAGCTGTTTTTT.

The V and J genes are TRBV6-4 and TRBJ1-2; 8 bases match TRBD1. CDR1 and CDR2 (germline): MRHNA, SNTAGT. This CDR3 region has 18 residues. Trimming removed 2 bases from V and 5 bases from J; junction bases left unmatched: 16. The CDR3 nucleotides read TGTGCCAGCAGTGACCCTTCCGACAGGGGTCGCCGCTTATATGGCTACACCTTC. This gives the protein CASSDPSDRGRRLYGYTF.

V and J are TRBV20-1 and TRBJ2-7, with a tentative D call TRBD2 (5 bases). V was clipped by 3 bases and J by 0 bases, with 15 bases between them. Germline V gene sequence: CDR1 DFQATT, CDR2 SNEGSKA (reference sequence). This CDR3 contains 15 residues. Written as DNA, the CDR3 is TGCAGTGCTAGTAAGGCGGGCCTAAGCTCCTACGAGCAGTACTTC. Its translation is CSASKAGLSSYEQYF.

CDR3 residues: CSAGVQETQYF. The CDR3 bases are TGCAGTGCTGGGGTCCAAGAGACCCAGTACTTC. This sequence joins TRBV20-1 and TRBJ2-5, with unresolved D. The CDR3 covers 11 residues. Germline-derived CDR1 and CDR2 are DFQATT and SNEGSKA (reference sequence). V shed 5 bases and J shed 1 base, with 5 bases lying between them.

This clonotype was counted many times. V and J are TRBV6-1 and TRBJ2-5; no firm D call. This CDR3 spans 15 amino acids. The V gene's germline CDR1 is MNHNS and CDR2 SASEGT. Trimming cost V 4 bases and J 1 base, with 13 bases left between them. The CDR3 loop is CASSGPTFFQETQYF. CDR3 nucleotide sequence: TGTGCCAGCAGTGGACCGACCTTCTTCCAAGAGACCCAGTACTTC.

The DNA of the CDR3 is TGTGCCAGCAGCTTAGTCATTCCGACATTGGCTAACTATGGCTACACCTTC. It translates to CASSLVIPTLANYGYTF. The V call is TRBV7-2, the J call TRBJ1-2; no clear D gene. V dropped 1 base and J dropped 0 bases, with 15 bases sitting between them. Germline CDR1 is SGHTA and CDR2 is FQGNSA. The CDR3 extends over 17 amino acids.

This chain connects TRBV6-5 to TRBJ1-6; D uncertain. Looked up from germline, CDR1 is MNHEY and CDR2 is SVGAGI. The CDR3 loop spans 15 amino acids. V lost 5 bases, J lost 9 bases, and 17 bases lay in between. DNA of the CDR3: TGTGCCAGCAGTCTCGATAGGCGCGACGGTTCACCCCTCCACTTT. Translated, it gives CASSLDRRDGSPLHF.